The next 25 T cell receptor beta chains were all read from a single sample in a study of blood T cell repertoires in COVID-19 (dated by TCRdb to the early 2020s). Library preparation was by the immunoSEQ multiplex PCR assay. Sourced from immuneACCESS, this table was stored by TCRdb with only in-frame sequences that have V and J called. A share of the clones is absent; for the studies checked, an unresolved V gene accounts for under half, and the remainder has no known explanation. The sample table shows some 250,000 clones, and 75% to 90% are seen once. The ten largest clones take up 3% to 3.5% of the sample. Sequencing was done on a sample of peripheral blood. Every receptor here comes from a woman aged 25 to 39 who had recovered from COVID-19.

The V gene is TRBV3-1 (or the pseudogene TRBV3-2), the J gene TRBJ2-7; 7 bases line up with TRBD1. Germline V gene data show CDR1 as LGHDT and CDR2 as YNNKEL (reference sequence). The CDR3 runs to 14 residues. After removal of 4 bases from V and 3 bases from J, the junction contained 6 bases not matched to a gene. The CDR3, as DNA: TGTGCCAGCAGCCTACCGGGACAGCTCTACGAGCAGTACTTC. Protein product: CASSLPGQLYEQYF.

Points on this clone: One end of the junction does not line up with germline, which may come from a read error. V usage is TRBV20-1 and J usage is TRBJ2-1; D is perhaps TRBD2 (6 bases). There are 11 residues in the CDR3. Germline CDR1 reads DFQATT; CDR2 reads SNEGSKA (reference sequence). The CDR3 sequence: CSALGTRGTIF. The CDR3, as DNA: TGCAGTGCCCTAGGGACCCGGGGGACGATCTTC.

The chain is built from TRBV2 and TRBJ1-1; D is unclear. From germline, CDR1 is SNHLY and CDR2 FYNNEI. There are 18 residues in the CDR3. V was cut by 0 bases and J by 3 bases, with 20 bases left in between. The CDR3 nucleotides are TGTGCCAGCAGTGAAGCTTTATCGGCAGTCAGGTGGGACACTGAAGCTTTCTTT. This codes for CASSEALSAVRWDTEAFF.

The rearrangement links TRBV5-5 to TRBJ2-7, with D unresolved. CDR1 SGHKS and CDR2 YYEKEE come from the germline V gene (reference sequence). The CDR3 has 14 amino acids. Trimming removed 0 bases from V and 4 bases from J, with 11 bases in between. In DNA form, the CDR3 reads TGTGCCAGCAGCTTGGCGAGAAACCTTTACGAGCAGTACTTC. The encoded protein is CASSLARNLYEQYF.

V and J are TRBV27 and TRBJ2-3, with 7 bases aligning to TRBD2. In germline, CDR1 is MNHEY, CDR2 SMNVEV (reference sequence). The length of the CDR3 is 15 residues. V trimming: 4 bases; J trimming: 6 bases; junction bases outside the gene matches: 10. CDR3 sequence reads: CASSSLAPELDTQYF. Written as DNA, the CDR3 is TGTGCCAGCAGTTCACTAGCGCCGGAGCTGGATACGCAGTATTTT.

This chain uses TRBV7-9 with TRBJ1-6; D remains ambiguous. The V gene lost 5 bases and the J gene lost 8 bases, with 13 bases spanning the gap. Per the germline V gene, CDR1 is SEHNR and CDR2 is FQNEAQ (reference sequence). The CDR3 totals 14 residues. CDR3 DNA sequence: TGTGCCAGCAGCCCCATAGTATTCCATTCACCCCTCCACTTT. Translated: CASSPIVFHSPLHF.

This rearrangement joins TRBV2 to TRBJ1-3, with a tentative D call TRBD1 (6 bases). The V gene's germline CDR1 is SNHLY and CDR2 FYNNEI. This CDR3 region has 16 residues. Deletions cut 5 bases from V and 0 bases from J, with 14 bases between. For the CDR3, the DNA is TGTGCCAGCAGTTCTTTCAGGGGCCTCTCTGGAAACACCATATATTTT. Protein sequence: CASSSFRGLSGNTIYF.

The rearrangement uses TRBV18 and TRBJ2-5; tentatively, D is TRBD2 (7 bases). CDR3 length: 16 residues. The germline V and J ends were trimmed by 2 bases and 1 base, with 14 bases remaining between them. CDR1 is KGHSH, CDR2 LQKENI, per germline. The CDR3 loop is CASSPRAGALQETQYF. In nucleotides, the CDR3 is TGTGCCAGCTCACCAAGGGCGGGGGCCCTCCAAGAGACCCAGTACTTC. Full variable domain (rest looked up from reference TRBV18 and TRBJ2-5): NAGVMQNPRHLVRRRGQEARLRCSPMKGHSHVYWYRQLPEEGLKFMVYLQKENIIDESGMPKERFSAEFPKEGPSILRIQQVVRGDSAAYFCASSPRAGALQETQYFGPGTRLLVL.

CDR3 loop: CASRSRRNTEAFF. CDR3 nucleotide sequence: TGTGCCAGCAGGTCGAGAAGGAACACTGAAGCTTTCTTT. The chain has TRBV27 and TRBJ1-1, with D unclear. The CDR3 extends over 13 amino acids. Trimming pared 6 bases from V and 1 base from J, leaving 9 bases between. The germline V gene has CDR1 MNHEY and CDR2 SMNVEV (reference sequence).

The genes are TRBV15 and TRBJ1-1, with D possibly TRBD1 on 5 matching bases. There are 12 residues in the CDR3. V was cut by 8 bases and J by 4 bases, with 11 bases left in between. Per germline, CDR1 LNHNV and CDR2 YYDKDF (reference sequence). As DNA, the CDR3 is TGTGCCACCGTGGGGGGAGGCACTGAAGCTTTCTTT. Its translation: CATVGGGTEAFF. Supplemented by reference TRBV15 and TRBJ1-1, the full variable domain reads DAMVIQNPRYQVTQFGKPVTLSCSQTLNHNVMYWYQQKSSQAPKLLFHYYDKDFNNEADTPDNFQSRRPNTSFCFLDIRSPGLGDTAMYLCATVGGGTEAFFGQGTRLTVV.

The table lists this clone with a count of one. This chain joins TRBV5-5 and TRBJ1-1; the D gene is possibly TRBD1 (6 bases). The CDR3 length is 15 residues. Germline loops: CDR1 SGHKS, CDR2 YYEKEE (reference sequence). Trimming shortened V by 2 bases and J by 1 base, and 12 bases separated the two germline ends. The CDR3 sequence is CASSFIGGANTEAFF. CDR3 DNA sequence: TGTGCCAGCAGCTTTATAGGGGGGGCGAACACTGAAGCTTTCTTT. Drawing the rest from reference TRBV5-5 and TRBJ1-1, the complete variable domain is DAGVTQSPTHLIKTRGQQVTLRCSPISGHKSVSWYQQVLGQGPQFIFQYYEKEERGRGNFPDRFSARQFPNYSSELNVNALLLGDSALYLCASSFIGGANTEAFFGQGTRLTVV.

The gene calls are TRBV18 and TRBJ2-7, with D perhaps matching TRBD2 (5 bases). The CDR3 has 16 amino acids. The germline V gene has CDR1 KGHSH and CDR2 LQKENI. V lost 3 bases to trimming and J lost 0 bases, with 15 bases between them. In DNA form, the CDR3 reads TGTGCCAGCTCACCCGGTTTCGGGGTAGGCTCCTACGAGCAGTACTTC. It codes for CASSPGFGVGSYEQYF.

The chain links TRBV5-1 to TRBJ2-3; tentative D call: TRBD1 (6 bases). The CDR3 spans 15 residues. Germline V lookup: CDR1 SGHRS, CDR2 YFSETQ. Trimming stripped 3 bases from V and 2 bases from J, with 13 bases between. The CDR3 sequence: CASSSQGFDTDTQYF. The CDR3 bases are TGCGCCAGCAGCTCACAGGGTTTTGACACAGATACGCAGTATTTT.

The V call is TRBV10-3, the J call TRBJ2-1; the D gene is possibly TRBD2 (5 bases). CDR3 size: 12 residues. Germline V gives CDR1 ENHRY, CDR2 SYGVKD. The ends were cut back, 8 bases at V and 6 bases at J, with 11 bases in the middle. The DNA for the CDR3 is TGTGCCATCGCCGCGGGCCCCAATGAGCAGTTCTTC. Its translation is CAIAAGPNEQFF.

This clone was found many times. For the CDR3, the DNA is TGTGCCAGCAGCCAAGATCTTCGGGGGGGGCAGGGCGAGCAGTACTTC. Translating it yields CASSQDLRGGQGEQYF. The V and J genes are TRBV4-2 and TRBJ2-7, with 8 bases that match TRBD2. Trimming removed 0 bases from V and 6 bases from J; junction bases left unmatched: 10. The CDR3 has 16 residues. Per germline, CDR1 LGHNA and CDR2 YNFKEQ.

This chain's CDR3 is CASSQEVGGASYGYTF. DNA for the CDR3: TGCGCCAGCAGCCAAGAAGTAGGGGGGGCGAGCTATGGCTACACCTTC. The chain combines TRBV4-3 with TRBJ1-2; D might be TRBD1 (6 bases). Germline V CDR1 and CDR2: LGHNA, YSLEER. V gave up 0 bases and J gave up 4 bases, with 15 bases separating them. The CDR3 runs to 16 residues.

The chain couples TRBV3-1 (or the pseudogene TRBV3-2) to TRBJ2-3; perhaps TRBD2 as D (6 bases). CDR1 is LGHDT and CDR2 is YNNKEL in the germline V gene (reference sequence). CDR3 size: 14 residues. The V and J ends lost 4 bases and 3 bases respectively, with 11 bases between them. The CDR3 region has the DNA TGTGCCAGCAGCCTCCTGGGGACTACAGATACGCAGTATTTT. Its protein is CASSLLGTTDTQYF.

The V gene is TRBV6-5, the J gene TRBJ2-1; D possibly corresponds to TRBD2 (6 bases). From germline, CDR1 is MNHEY and CDR2 SVGAGI. The CDR3 runs 15 residues. Deletions cut 7 bases from V and 3 bases from J, with 16 bases between. The CDR3: CASNRDSPFYNEQFF. DNA of the CDR3: TGTGCCAGCAATCGGGACTCCCCGTTCTACAATGAGCAGTTCTTC.

This chain links TRBV2 with TRBJ2-5; D gene uncertain. V was trimmed by 1 base and J by 7 bases, leaving 4 bases between them. The germline V gene has CDR1 SNHLY and CDR2 FYNNEI. This CDR3 spans 11 amino acids. The CDR3, as DNA: TGTGCCAGCAGTGAAGTCGGGACCCAGTACTTC. Protein product: CASSEVGTQYF.

The V call is TRBV30, the J call TRBJ1-1, with D perhaps TRBD1 (6 bases). In germline, CDR1 is GTSNPN, CDR2 SVGIG (reference sequence). The CDR3 runs 14 residues. Trimming cost V 0 bases and J 11 bases, with 19 bases left between them. The CDR3 loop reads CAWSVPGTKTTAFF. The CDR3 nucleotides read TGTGCCTGGAGTGTACCCGGGACAAAAACGACGGCTTTCTTT. Based on the CDR3 plus reference TRBV30 and TRBJ1-1, the full variable domain is SQTIHQWPATLVQPVGSPLSLECTVEGTSNPNLYWYRQAAGRGLQLLFYSVGIGQISSEVPQNLSASRPQDRQFILSSKKLLLSDSGFYLCAWSVPGTKTTAFFGQGTRLTVV.

This clone was observed a single time. Written as DNA, the CDR3 is TGCGCCAGCAGAGGGGGTTCTAGCACAGATACGCAGTATTTT. This translates into CASRGGSSTDTQYF. This chain links TRBV5-1 with TRBJ2-3, with D possibly TRBD1 on 6 matching bases. The CDR3 has 14 residues. V was shortened by 5 bases and J by 0 bases, with 10 bases between the two germline ends. Germline CDR1 SGHRS, CDR2 YFSETQ.

This clone was seen just once. J is TRBJ2-5 and V is TRBV3-1 (or the pseudogene TRBV3-2); D unclear. The V gene's germline CDR1 is LGHDT and CDR2 YNNKEL (reference sequence). The CDR3 spans 13 residues. Trimming removed 6 bases at V and 5 bases at J, with 13 bases between. CDR3 in DNA: TGTGCCAGCAGTTCGCCGCCGAGTGAGACCCAGTACTTC. It codes for CASSSPPSETQYF.

This chain joins TRBV4-1 and TRBJ2-2; TRBD1 aligns across 9 bases. The V segment lost 2 bases and the J segment 3 bases; nucleotides outside the gene matches: 4. This CDR3 spans 16 amino acids. Germline CDR1 is MGHRA and CDR2 is YSYEKL. The CDR3 loop is CASSQPTGGDTGELFF. CDR3 coding DNA: TGCGCCAGCAGCCAACCGACAGGGGGGGACACCGGGGAGCTGTTTTTT.

The chain has TRBV7-9 and TRBJ2-5, with 7 positions matching TRBD1. Germline V gene lookup returns CDR1 SEHNR and CDR2 FQNEAQ (reference sequence). V was pared by 5 bases and J by 4 bases, with 4 bases of the junction left unmatched. The CDR3 consists of 13 residues. CDR3 protein: CASSGTAGETQYF. CDR3 DNA: TGTGCCAGCAGCGGGACAGCCGGAGAGACCCAGTACTTC. Together with reference TRBV7-9 and TRBJ2-5, the CDR3 gives the full variable domain: DTGVSQNPRHKITKRGQNVTFRCDPISEHNRLYWYRQTLGQGPEFLTYFQNEAQLEKSRLLSDRFSAERPKGSFSTLEIQRTEQGDSAMYLCASSGTAGETQYFGPGTRLLVL.

The rearrangement uses TRBV7-3 and TRBJ2-7; the D gene is possibly TRBD2 (6 bases). Germline values: CDR1 SGHTA, CDR2 FQGTGA. V was cut by 2 bases and J by 4 bases, with 15 bases left in between. This CDR3 comprises 15 residues. CDR3 protein: CASSLDGGVGYEQYF. CDR3 nucleotide sequence: TGTGCCAGCAGCTTAGACGGGGGAGTGGGTTACGAGCAGTACTTC.